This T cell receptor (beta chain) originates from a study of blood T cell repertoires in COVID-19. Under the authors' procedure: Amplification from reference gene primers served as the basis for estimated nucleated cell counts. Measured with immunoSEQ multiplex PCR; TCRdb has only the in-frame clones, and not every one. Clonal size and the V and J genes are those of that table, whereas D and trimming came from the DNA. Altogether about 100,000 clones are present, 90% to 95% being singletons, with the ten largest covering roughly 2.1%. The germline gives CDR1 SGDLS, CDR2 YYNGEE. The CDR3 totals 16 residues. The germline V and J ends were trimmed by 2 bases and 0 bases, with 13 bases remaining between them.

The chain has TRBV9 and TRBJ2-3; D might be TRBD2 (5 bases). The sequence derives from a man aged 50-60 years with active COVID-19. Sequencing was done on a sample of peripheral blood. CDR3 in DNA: TGTGCCAGCAGCGTCCAACTAGACCCTAGCACAGATACGCAGTATTTT. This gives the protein CASSVQLDPSTDTQYF. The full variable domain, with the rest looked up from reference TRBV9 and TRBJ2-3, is DSGVTQTPKHLITATGQRVTLRCSPRSGDLSVYWYQQSLDQGLQFLIQYYNGEERAKGNILERFSAQQFPDLHSELNLSSLELGDSALYFCASSVQLDPSTDTQYFGPGTRLTVL.